The source of this T cell receptor (beta chain) is a study of blood T cell repertoires in COVID-19. Clones were sequenced by immunoSEQ multiplex PCR, and TCRdb holds only the in-frame ones, with some missing. The sample includes approximately 170,000 clones, about 85% of them seen just once. The CDR3 contains 15 residues. J gave up 2 bases and V 0 bases, and 3 bases lay outside the gene matches. Per germline, CDR1 LGHDT and CDR2 YNNKEL (reference sequence). The source of this sequence is a man older than 75 with COVID-19, enrolled during active disease. What was sequenced was peripheral blood. The rearrangement links TRBV3-1 (or the pseudogene TRBV3-2) to TRBJ2-5, with 7 bases aligning to TRBD1. DNA for the CDR3: TGTGCCAGCAGCCAAGAAAGGGGGCCTCAAGAGACCCAGTACTTC. This gives the protein CASSQERGPQETQYF.